The rows below give T cell receptor beta chains drawn from one sample of a study of blood T cell repertoires in COVID-19. Measured with immunoSEQ multiplex PCR; TCRdb has only the in-frame clones, and not every one. The table shows 270,000 or so clones, with around 85% occurring only once. Input material: peripheral blood. The receptor set was obtained from a woman in her twenties or thirties with COVID-19, enrolled during active disease. The CDR3 runs from the conserved cysteine through the conserved F or W. The D gene is left open where the match is weak. Size tells how often a clone was seen (once, few, many) or the class of an expanded clone, and some rows leave it out.

j_call clone_size v_call d_call cdr3_nt cdr3_aa
TRBJ2-5 - TRBV11-3 TRBD1 TGTGCCAGCAGCCCGTCCGGGACAGGTGATGAAGAGACCCAGTACTTC CASSPSGTGDEETQYF
TRBJ1-5 - TRBV28 - TGTGCCAGCAGTTCGGTGCGGACAGCTAATCAGCCCCAGCATTTT CASSSVRTANQPQHF
TRBJ2-1 once TRBV15 TRBD2 TGTGCCACCAGCAGAAACTTGGGACTAGCGGAAAACAATGAGCAGTTCTTC CATSRNLGLAENNEQFF
TRBJ2-7 - TRBV12-3/TRBV12-4 - TGTGCCAGCGCGAGTCTCTCCTACGAGCAGTACTTC CASASLSYEQYF
TRBJ1-2 - TRBV7-9 - TGTGCCAGCAGCCCCAGGCTGGCACTCCAGAACTATGGCTACACCTTC CASSPRLALQNYGYTF
TRBJ2-1 - TRBV7-9 - TGTGCCAGCACCCTCCTAGCTCCCAATGAGCAGTTCTTC CASTLLAPNEQFF
TRBJ1-2 - TRBV5-1 - TGCGCCAGCAGCTTCGAGACTAACTATGGCTACACCTTC CASSFETNYGYTF
TRBJ2-6 - TRBV5-1 TRBD1 TGCGCCAGCAGCCCATCGGGACAGGTCGGCTCTGGGGCCAACGTCCTGACTTTC CASSPSGQVGSGANVLTF
TRBJ2-6 - TRBV5-4 TRBD1 TGTGCCAGCAGCTTCTGGACAGGGATGGCTGGAGGGGCCAACGTCCTGACTTTC CASSFWTGMAGGANVLTF
TRBJ2-5 - TRBV18 TRBD1 TGTGCCAGCTCACCACGGACAGGGTCAGAGACCCAGTACTTC CASSPRTGSETQYF
TRBJ2-7 - TRBV5-1 TRBD1 TGCGCCAGCAGCTCCCACAGGGGCGACTACGAGCAGTACTTC CASSSHRGDYEQYF
TRBJ2-2 - TRBV19 - TGTGCCAGTACCTCCCGGCGGCTAGTCTCGGTCACCGGGGAGCTGTTTTTT CASTSRRLVSVTGELFF
TRBJ2-3 - TRBV16 - TGTGCCAGCAGCCAATCGGGGAGCGGCACAGATACGCAGTATTTT CASSQSGSGTDTQYF
TRBJ2-1 - TRBV11-3 - TGTGCCAGCAGCTCCAGGGGCTCCTACAATGAGCAGTTCTTC CASSSRGSYNEQFF
TRBJ1-2 - TRBV29-1 - TGCAGCGTCGAAGCAGATTACTATGGCTACACCTTC CSVEADYYGYTF
TRBJ2-7 - TRBV13 - TGTGCCAGCAGCTTAGCTGGGCAGGCCTACGAGCAGTACTTC CASSLAGQAYEQYF
TRBJ2-6 - TRBV27 - TGTGCCAGCAGTTTGGCCGGGGCCAACGTCCTGACTTTC CASSLAGANVLTF
TRBJ1-2 - TRBV6-6 - TGTGCCAGCAGTTTTGGGGCGGATGGCTACACCTTC CASSFGADGYTF
TRBJ1-2 - TRBV5-1 - TGCGCCAGCAGCTTGGGAACAGGAAACTATGGCTACACCTTC CASSLGTGNYGYTF
TRBJ1-2 - TRBV18 TRBD1 TGTGCCAGCTCACCTCGGGACAGGGACTATGGCTACACCTTC CASSPRDRDYGYTF
TRBJ2-1 - TRBV5-1 - TGCGCCAGCAGTCGAGACAGTAGCTCCTACAATGAGCAGTTCTTC CASSRDSSSYNEQFF
TRBJ2-7 - TRBV3-1/TRBV3-2 TRBD2 TGTGCCAGCAGCCAACTAGCGGGGGGATACGAGCAGTACTTC CASSQLAGGYEQYF
TRBJ2-7 - TRBV30 TRBD2 TGTGCCGCCACTCTAGCGGGGGGACGGGTCCGCGAGCAGTACTTC CAATLAGGRVREQYF
TRBJ2-1 - TRBV4-2 - TGTGCCAGCAGCCAAGTGGCCGGGAATGAGCAGTTCTTC CASSQVAGNEQFF
TRBJ2-3 - TRBV6-4 - TGTGCCAGCAGTGAAGAAGGGGGGGCTACAGATACGCAGTATTTT CASSEEGGATDTQYF
TRBJ1-2 - TRBV19 - TGTGCCAGTAGTATGGGAGTCGGGTGGACCTTC CASSMGVGWTF
TRBJ1-2 - TRBV29-1 - TGCAGCGCACTTCTTGAGTATGGCTACACCTTC CSALLEYGYTF
TRBJ2-3 - TRBV19 TRBD2 TGTGCCAGTAGCACAATCGGGGGGGGATCAGATACGCAGTATTTT CASSTIGGGSDTQYF
TRBJ2-2 - TRBV5-4 - TGTGCCAGCAGCTCAAACACCGGGGAGCTGTTTTTT CASSSNTGELFF
TRBJ2-7 - TRBV5-1 TRBD1 TGCGCCAGCAGCGCCGGGACAGGGGGCTTATACGAGCAGTACTTC CASSAGTGGLYEQYF
TRBJ2-5 - TRBV5-4 - TGTGCCAGCAGCTTCAGGGGAGTCGAGACCCAGTACTTC CASSFRGVETQYF
TRBJ1-2 - TRBV7-9 TRBD1 TGTGCCAGCAGCTTAGCCGGCGGACAGGGAGATGGCTACACCTTC CASSLAGGQGDGYTF
TRBJ1-3 - TRBV6-1 TRBD1 TGTGCCAGCAGTGCCGGACAGGGAGGGTTGACTGGAAACACCATATATTTT CASSAGQGGLTGNTIYF
TRBJ1-1 - TRBV19 - TGTGCCAGTAGTACACGACAGAACACTGAAGCTTTCTTT CASSTRQNTEAFF
TRBJ1-1 few TRBV27 - TGTGCCAGCAGTCCCAGGGAGAACACTGAAGCTTTCTTT CASSPRENTEAFF
TRBJ1-3 - TRBV29-1 - TGCAGCGTTGAAATAGGAAACACCATATATTTT CSVEIGNTIYF
TRBJ2-5 - TRBV5-1 TRBD2 TGCGCCAGCAGCATAGGTGCGGGGGAAGAGACCCAGTACTTC CASSIGAGEETQYF
TRBJ1-6 - TRBV2 - TGTGCCAGCAGTGACTTGGGGGGTGATTGGAATTCACCCCTCCACTTT CASSDLGGDWNSPLHF
TRBJ1-5 - TRBV6-5 - TGTGCCAGCAGCGCCAGACAGGCCTCCAATCAGCCCCAGCATTTT CASSARQASNQPQHF
TRBJ1-5 many TRBV6-6 TRBD1 TGTGCCAGCGGTACGGGGACAGGGAGTAATCAGCCCCAGCATTTT CASGTGTGSNQPQHF
TRBJ2-1 - TRBV25-1 - TGTGCCAGCAGTTCAGAGGGTGAAAGCTCCTACAATGAGCAGTTCTTC CASSSEGESSYNEQFF
TRBJ1-6 - TRBV6-5 - TGTGCCAGCAGGGATGGACATACAAATTCACCCCTCCACTTT CASRDGHTNSPLHF
TRBJ1-2 - TRBV7-9 TRBD1 TGTGCCAGCAGCTTCACAGGGGGCCGGCACCGGGACTACACCTTC CASSFTGGRHRDYTF
TRBJ1-4 - TRBV27 - TGTGCCAGCAGGGCGGGGAACGATGAAAAACTGTTTTTT CASRAGNDEKLFF
TRBJ2-7 - TRBV28 - TGTGCCAGCAGTATAACGACAGGAGTTAACGAGCAGTACTTC CASSITTGVNEQYF
TRBJ2-1 - TRBV29-1 - TGCAGCGCCGGCCCGGGGTACAATGAGCAGTTCTTC CSAGPGYNEQFF
TRBJ2-1 - TRBV2 TRBD2 TGTGCCAGCAGGGCGGGACTAGCGGGGGGGCATGAGCAGTTCTTC CASRAGLAGGHEQFF
TRBJ2-3 - TRBV16 TRBD2 TGTGCCAGCAGCCAGCAGCGGGGGGGCACAGATACGCAGTATTTT CASSQQRGGTDTQYF
TRBJ2-2 - TRBV5-6 - TGTGCCAGCAGCTTGACTCTATCGAACACCGGGGAGCTGTTTTTT CASSLTLSNTGELFF